This T cell receptor (beta chain) was identified in a study of T-cell reconstitution after alpha-beta-depleted transplantation in children. Study results and caveats: The authors attributed T-cell counts and diversity one year after transplant mostly to newly produced T cells. Surviving recipient T cells and thymic progenitors underlay high day-60 TCRbeta diversity in some patients. Several hundred expanded graft clones reportedly were the source of alpha-beta T cells about two months after transplant.

This clonotype was recorded a few times. Antigen specificity is unknown. The CDR3 covers 14 residues. Trimming removed 2 bases at V and 8 bases at J, with 12 bases between. Germline assignment: CDR1 SGHTA and CDR2 FQGTGA. A library of TCRbeta sequences, prepared with unique molecular identifiers, was generated. MiXCR was run by TCRdb on the PCR reads, yielding one entry per CDR3 protein. This table has roughly 220,000 distinct CDR3 sequences, around 9.2% appearing once. The clonotype originates from a male patient between 2 and 15 years old who had a stem cell transplant for acute myeloid leukemia, so the T cells may come from the graft donor. Sequencing was performed on PBMCs, mostly from graft donor cells, taken 360 days after TCRalphabeta/CD19-depleted stem cell transplant. The rearrangement joins TRBV7-3 to TRBJ2-2; D call uncertain. CDR3 protein: CASSLQGLGGELFF. In nucleotides, the CDR3 is TGTGCCAGCAGCTTACAAGGGCTCGGTGGGGAGCTGTTTTTT. The whole variable domain, filled in from reference TRBV7-3 and TRBJ2-2, reads GAGVSQTPSNKVTEKGKYVELRCDPISGHTALYWYRQSLGQGPEFLIYFQGTGAADDSGLPNDRFFAVRPEGSVSTLKIQRTERGDSAVYLCASSLQGLGGELFFGEGSRLTVL.